Below are 26 T cell receptor beta chains sequenced from a single sample in a study of T cell responses to AZD1222 COVID-19 vaccine. TCRdb's copy holds only in-frame clones and misses some; the assay was immunoSEQ multiplex PCR. The data hold 120,000 or so clones, with 75% to 95% observed a single time. This specimen was peripheral blood, taken on day 0 of AZD1222 vaccination. The receptors were gathered from an adult in good health.

In this sample, this clone turned up once. As DNA, the CDR3 is TGTGCCAGCAGTGCCCTGACAGGGGCCCTACGGAGTGAGCAGTTCTTC. Translated, it gives CASSALTGALRSEQFF. The chain combines TRBV6-1 with TRBJ2-1; TRBD1 matches 8 bases. V lost 4 bases and J lost 9; bases outside the gene matches: 14. The germline CDR1 and CDR2 sequences are MNHNS and SASEGT. The CDR3 totals 16 residues.

The chain joins TRBV7-9 to TRBJ2-7; no reliable D call. Germline V gene data show CDR1 as SEHNR and CDR2 as FQNEAQ (reference sequence). V gave up 5 bases and J gave up 2 bases, with 16 bases separating them. CDR3 length: 15 amino acids. CDR3: CASSPPGSPPYEQYF. The CDR3 DNA follows: TGTGCCAGCAGCCCTCCCGGGTCCCCTCCCTACGAGCAGTACTTC.

This clone appeared a few times. The rearrangement links TRBV9 to TRBJ2-7; 9 bases fit TRBD2. V gave up 0 bases and J gave up 2 bases; unmatched junction bases: 3. CDR3 length equals 15 residues. Germline values: CDR1 SGDLS, CDR2 YYNGEE. In nucleotides, the CDR3 is TGTGCCAGCAGCGTAGGCCCTAGCGGGACCTACGAGCAGTACTTC. Translated: CASSVGPSGTYEQYF.

The CDR3 DNA follows: TGTGCCAGCAGCCCGAGATCAGGGACTAGCGTCGCAGATACGCAGTATTTT. Amino acids: CASSPRSGTSVADTQYF. The rearrangement links TRBV11-2 to TRBJ2-3, with 10 bases aligning to TRBD2. The V and J ends lost 5 bases and 4 bases, in that order; junction bases with no gene match: 12. Germline CDR1 and CDR2: SGHAT and FQNNGV. The CDR3 covers 17 residues. The variable domain in full, with the rest retrieved from reference TRBV11-2 and TRBJ2-3, is EAGVAQSPRYKIIEKRQSVAFWCNPISGHATLYWYQQILGQGPKLLIQFQNNGVVDDSQLPKDRFSAERLKGVDSTLKIQPAKLEDSAVYLCASSPRSGTSVADTQYFGPGTRLTVL.

This sequence joins TRBV6-1 and TRBJ1-3; the D is unclear. V was pared by 3 bases and J by 2 bases, with 2 bases between. The CDR3 loop spans 12 amino acids. Per germline, CDR1 MNHNS and CDR2 SASEGT. CDR3: CASSEAGNTIYF. The CDR3, as DNA: TGTGCCAGCAGTGAGGCTGGAAACACCATATATTTT.

The genes are TRBV6-5 and TRBJ1-2; D unclear. The germline gives CDR1 MNHEY, CDR2 SVGAGI. V was cut by 8 bases and J by 1 base, with 14 bases left in between. The CDR3 runs to 14 residues. CDR3 sequence reads: CASDPLGGNYGYTF. The CDR3 coding sequence is TGTGCCAGCGATCCCCTTGGAGGTAACTATGGCTACACCTTC.

The chain is built from TRBV13 and TRBJ2-5, with 7 positions matching TRBD2. Germline V gene lookup returns CDR1 PRHDT and CDR2 FYEKMQ (reference sequence). V was pared by 6 bases and J by 5 bases, with 6 bases of the junction left unmatched. The length of the CDR3 is 13 residues. CDR3 DNA sequence: TGTGCCAGCAGTCAAGCGGGATCGGAGACCCAGTACTTC. Its translation is CASSQAGSETQYF.

The chain is built from TRBV4-3 and TRBJ1-1; the D is unclear. V was cut by 0 bases and J by 0 bases, with 8 bases left in between. The CDR3 is 15 amino acids. Per germline, CDR1 LGHNA and CDR2 YSLEER. The CDR3 sequence: CASSQDRQMNTEAFF. The CDR3 DNA reads TGCGCCAGCAGCCAAGATCGGCAGATGAACACTGAAGCTTTCTTT.

The gene calls are TRBV28 and TRBJ2-7; 9 nucleotides agree with TRBD1. This CDR3 spans 16 amino acids. V shed 6 bases, J shed 7 bases, and the junction held 16 bases outside the gene matches. Germline CDR1 MDHEN, CDR2 SYDVKM. CDR3 amino acids: CASSSPAGQGGGEQYF. In DNA, the CDR3 is TGTGCCAGCAGCTCACCTGCGGGACAGGGTGGGGGTGAGCAGTACTTC.

This clone was counted once. The CDR3, as DNA: TGTGCCAGCAGTGAAACATGGGGGCTATCTGGAAACACCATATATTTT. Translated: CASSETWGLSGNTIYF. The chain combines TRBV6-1 with TRBJ1-3; possibly TRBD1 for D (6 bases). The CDR3 is 16 residues long. V was clipped by 2 bases and J by 1 base, with 12 bases between them. In germline, CDR1 is MNHNS, CDR2 SASEGT.

This chain uses TRBV3-1 (or the pseudogene TRBV3-2) with TRBJ2-3; 8 bases match TRBD2. This CDR3 has 16 residues. CDR1 LGHDT and CDR2 YNNKEL come from the germline V gene (reference sequence). The V gene end was trimmed by 2 bases and the J gene end by 2 bases; junction bases not matched to a gene: 6. The CDR3 loop reads CASSQTSGLYTDTQYF. CDR3 coding DNA: TGTGCCAGCAGCCAAACTAGCGGACTATACACAGATACGCAGTATTTT.

The chain is built from TRBV27 and TRBJ1-1; 7 bases match TRBD1. Germline-derived CDR1 and CDR2 are MNHEY and SMNVEV (reference sequence). V dropped 3 bases and J dropped 3; count of bases not matched to a gene: 7. This CDR3 has 15 residues. DNA for the CDR3: TGTGCCAGCAGTTTCTCCCAGGGGGTTGACACTGAAGCTTTCTTT. As protein: CASSFSQGVDTEAFF.

The chain is built from TRBV5-1 and TRBJ1-6; D call uncertain. CDR3 size: 14 residues. Germline V gives CDR1 SGHRS, CDR2 YFSETQ. The V and J ends lost 2 bases and 9 bases respectively, with 12 bases between them. The CDR3 loop is CASSFAGVGSPLHF. The CDR3 DNA follows: TGCGCCAGCAGCTTCGCGGGTGTGGGTTCACCCCTCCACTTT.

The rearrangement links TRBV6-5 to TRBJ2-3; 9 nucleotides align to TRBD2. CDR3 size: 15 residues. Germline-derived CDR1 and CDR2 are MNHEY and SVGAGI. J lost 5 bases, V lost 6 bases, and 9 bases had no gene match. CDR3 bases: TGTGCCAGCAGGGCGGGAGGGCCGGTGCAAGATACGCAGTATTTT. It encodes CASRAGGPVQDTQYF.

The chain carries TRBV18 and TRBJ2-7; D possibly corresponds to TRBD2 (6 bases). With 0 bases removed from V and 4 bases from J, the gap between germline ends came to 10 bases. The CDR3 contains 14 residues. Germline values: CDR1 KGHSH, CDR2 LQKENI. The CDR3 sequence is CASSPPGLAYEQYF. The CDR3 DNA reads as TGTGCCAGCTCACCACCGGGGCTAGCGTACGAGCAGTACTTC.

CDR3 DNA: TGTGCCAGCTCTTACGCGAACACCGGGGAGCTGTTTTTT. Protein: CASSYANTGELFF. The V and J genes are TRBV18 and TRBJ2-2; D is unclear. The CDR3 contains 13 residues. V lost 6 bases and J 0 bases, leaving 5 bases between the germline ends. Germline assignment: CDR1 KGHSH and CDR2 LQKENI. The full variable domain, in which reference TRBV18 and TRBJ2-2 provide the parts outside the CDR3, is NAGVMQNPRHLVRRRGQEARLRCSPMKGHSHVYWYRQLPEEGLKFMVYLQKENIIDESGMPKERFSAEFPKEGPSILRIQQVVRGDSAAYFCASSYANTGELFFGEGSRLTVL.

CDR3 coding DNA: TGTGCCAGCAGCTTAGCGGGATCAGGGCGCACTGAAGCTTTCTTT. Encoded protein: CASSLAGSGRTEAFF. V usage is TRBV7-9 and J usage is TRBJ1-1, with TRBD1 as a possible D gene (5 bases). Trimming removed 0 bases from V and 4 bases from J, with 12 bases in between. The CDR3 runs 15 residues. CDR1 is SEHNR and CDR2 is FQNEAQ in the germline V gene (reference sequence). The whole variable domain, filled in from reference TRBV7-9 and TRBJ1-1, reads DTGVSQNPRHKITKRGQNVTFRCDPISEHNRLYWYRQTLGQGPEFLTYFQNEAQLEKSRLLSDRFSAERPKGSFSTLEIQRTEQGDSAMYLCASSLAGSGRTEAFFGQGTRLTVV.

This clone was counted a single time. V is TRBV27 and J is TRBJ2-1, with 7 bases fitting TRBD2. V was pared by 6 bases and J by 8 bases, with 10 bases of the junction left unmatched. Germline V CDR1 and CDR2: MNHEY, SMNVEV (reference sequence). The CDR3 runs 14 residues. The CDR3 sequence: CASRPGTNWDEQFF. The DNA for the CDR3 is TGTGCCAGCAGACCCGGGACTAACTGGGATGAGCAGTTCTTC.

The chain joins TRBV18 to TRBJ2-1, with 12 bases identical to TRBD2. V gave up 4 bases and J gave up 6 bases; unmatched junction bases: 4. This CDR3 spans 15 amino acids. CDR1 is KGHSH, CDR2 LQKENI, per germline. This CDR3 is CASSLTTSGSNEQFF. As DNA, the CDR3 is TGTGCCAGCTCACTCACGACTAGCGGGAGCAATGAGCAGTTCTTC.

This clone was seen more than once but under ten times. The genes are TRBV4-1 and TRBJ1-5, with TRBD1 matching 8 bases. The V and J ends lost 1 base and 5 bases, in that order; junction bases with no gene match: 4. The CDR3 extends over 15 amino acids. The germline V gene has CDR1 MGHRA and CDR2 YSYEKL. The CDR3 loop reads CASSQGTGLDQPQHF. The CDR3 nucleotides are TGCGCCAGCAGCCAAGGGACAGGGTTGGATCAGCCCCAGCATTTT.

The V and J genes are TRBV7-8 and TRBJ2-1; maybe TRBD2 (5 bases). Trimming stripped 4 bases from V and 0 bases from J, with 13 bases between. CDR1 SGHVS and CDR2 FQNEAQ come from the germline V gene. The CDR3 is 16 residues long. CDR3 coding DNA: TGTGCCAGCAGCTCCGTAGACGGGAACTCCTACAATGAGCAGTTCTTC. Its protein product is CASSSVDGNSYNEQFF.

V is TRBV6-5 and J is TRBJ2-2; D call uncertain. The V end was cut by 0 bases, the J end by 3 bases, with 2 bases between. This CDR3 contains 13 residues. Germline CDR1 MNHEY, CDR2 SVGAGI. This CDR3 reads CASSYSYTGELFF. The CDR3, as DNA: TGTGCCAGCAGTTACTCGTACACCGGGGAGCTGTTTTTT.

The chain is built from TRBV10-3 and TRBJ2-1; 9 bases are shared with TRBD1. The CDR3 is 16 residues long. Germline assignment: CDR1 ENHRY and CDR2 SYGVKD. The trim removed 3 bases at V and 7 bases at J, leaving 10 bases unmatched. CDR3 amino acids: CAISDNRDRVRNEQFF. The CDR3 bases are TGTGCCATCAGTGATAACCGGGACAGGGTGAGGAATGAGCAGTTCTTC.

The chain is built from TRBV28 and TRBJ1-1; TRBD1 is a possible D gene (6 bases). The germline V gene encodes CDR1 MDHEN and CDR2 SYDVKM. The CDR3 covers 14 residues. V was clipped by 7 bases and J by 1 base, with 13 bases between them. The CDR3 DNA follows: TGTGCCAGCACCGTGGGGGCTACGAACACTGAAGCTTTCTTT. This translates into CASTVGATNTEAFF.

The V gene is TRBV13, the J gene TRBJ2-3, with 8 bases lining up with TRBD2. The CDR3 loop spans 16 amino acids. After removal of 0 bases from V and 7 bases from J, the junction contained 9 bases not matched to a gene. Per germline, CDR1 PRHDT and CDR2 FYEKMQ (reference sequence). In DNA form, the CDR3 reads TGTGCCAGCAGCTTAGGCAGGGGACTAGAGTGGAATACGCAGTATTTT. Protein sequence: CASSLGRGLEWNTQYF. Full variable domain (missing parts from reference TRBV13 and TRBJ2-3): AAGVIQSPRHLIKEKRETATLKCYPIPRHDTVYWYQQGPGQDPQFLISFYEKMQSDKGSIPDRFSAQQFSDYHSELNMSSLELGDSALYFCASSLGRGLEWNTQYFGPGTRLTVL.

The chain is built from TRBV19 and TRBJ1-1, with TRBD1 matching over 8 bases. V shed 7 bases, J shed 1 base, and the junction held 5 bases outside the gene matches. The CDR3 totals 14 residues. Germline assignment: CDR1 LNHDA and CDR2 SQIVND (reference sequence). The CDR3 sequence: CASTIDRGNTEAFF. DNA for the CDR3: TGTGCCAGTACCATAGACAGGGGGAACACTGAAGCTTTCTTT.